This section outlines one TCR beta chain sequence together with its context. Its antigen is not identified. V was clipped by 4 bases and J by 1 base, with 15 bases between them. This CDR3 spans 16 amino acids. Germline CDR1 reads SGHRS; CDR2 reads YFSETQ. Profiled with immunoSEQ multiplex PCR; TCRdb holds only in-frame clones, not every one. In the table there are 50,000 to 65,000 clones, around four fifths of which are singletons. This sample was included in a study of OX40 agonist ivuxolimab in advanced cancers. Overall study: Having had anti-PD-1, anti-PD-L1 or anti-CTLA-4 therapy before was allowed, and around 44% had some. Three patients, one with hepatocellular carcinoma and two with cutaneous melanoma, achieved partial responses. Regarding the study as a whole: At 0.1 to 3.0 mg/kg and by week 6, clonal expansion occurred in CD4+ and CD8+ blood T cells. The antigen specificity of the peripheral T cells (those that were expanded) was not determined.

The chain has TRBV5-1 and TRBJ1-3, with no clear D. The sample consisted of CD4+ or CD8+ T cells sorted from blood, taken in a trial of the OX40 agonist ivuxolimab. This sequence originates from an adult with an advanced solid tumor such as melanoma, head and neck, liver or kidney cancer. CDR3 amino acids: CASSPRATMSGNTIYF. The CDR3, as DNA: TGCGCCAGCAGCCCTCGGGCCACTATGTCTGGAAACACCATATATTTT.